The entry below describes one T cell receptor (beta chain). This CDR3 comprises 13 residues. Ages ranged from roughly 18 to 95 years, with residence in 20 to 30 US areas. Categorization into cohorts depended on clinical history that participants reported. TCRdb keeps only in-frame clones here, not all; method: immunoSEQ multiplex PCR. Among a few hundred thousand clones listed, under 85% were seen once. The sample comes from a study of blood T cell repertoires in COVID-19. Study as a whole: T cells, B-cell-depleted T cells, or PBMCs supplied cDNA or gDNA.

V gene TRBV21-1 combines with J gene TRBJ1-2; the table assigns TRBD1, which was not confirmed against the DNA. TRBV21-1 is a documented pseudogene. The material sequenced was PBMCs or T cells enriched from blood (not recorded which). The sequence was obtained from a woman in her forties or fifties who had recovered from COVID-19. The CDR3 reads CASHDRGPQGYTF. The DNA of the CDR3 is TGTGCCAGCCACGACAGGGGGCCGCAGGGCTACACCTTC.